These 16 T cell receptor beta chains share one sample of origin, sequenced in a study of T-cell reconstitution after alpha-beta-depleted transplantation in children. TCRbeta library construction was performed incorporating unique molecular identifiers. A single record per CDR3 protein comes from TCRdb applying MiXCR to the PCR reads. The repertoire consists of approximately 640,000 distinct CDR3 sequences, with 16% occurring once and the leading ten covering about 1.1%. The material was PBMCs from the stem cell graft donor, obtained from the stem cell graft. The receptors originated from a human donor who donated a stem cell graft to a child with acute myeloid leukemia.

The rearrangement uses TRBV9 and TRBJ2-7, with a tentative D call TRBD1 (6 bases). The V gene's germline CDR1 is SGDLS and CDR2 YYNGEE. Between the trimmed V and J ends, which lost 3 bases and 0 bases, there was a span of 10 bases. The CDR3 length is 14 residues. CDR3 nucleotides: TGTGCCAGCAGCGCCACAGGGAGCTCCTACGAGCAGTACTTC. It codes for CASSATGSSYEQYF.

There are many counts of this clonotype. V gene TRBV20-1 combines with J gene TRBJ2-7; D gene ambiguous. Trimming stripped 2 bases from V and 6 bases from J, with 11 bases between. The CDR3 covers 12 residues. Germline-derived CDR1 and CDR2 are DFQATT and SNEGSKA (reference sequence). CDR3 in amino acids: CSARNLGSEQYF. In nucleotides, the CDR3 is TGCAGTGCTAGAAATCTGGGCAGCGAGCAGTACTTC.

The sample holds many counts of this clonotype. The V and J genes are TRBV12-3 or TRBV12-4 and TRBJ2-1, with TRBD2 matching 8 bases. The length of the CDR3 is 15 residues. With 6 bases clipped from V and 6 bases from J, the junction kept 10 bases outside the gene matches. CDR3 loop: CASRPTGTRGNEQFF. The CDR3 coding sequence is TGTGCCAGCAGACCAACCGGGACTAGGGGCAATGAGCAGTTCTTC.

This clonotype was seen at least ten times. The rearrangement links TRBV20-1 to TRBJ1-1; D ambiguous. V was pared by 6 bases and J by 1 base, with 12 bases between. Germline CDR1 and CDR2: DFQATT and SNEGSKA (reference sequence). This CDR3 is 13 amino acids long. The CDR3 region is CSALQPGNTEAFF. Here the CDR3 DNA reads TGCAGTGCGCTCCAGCCAGGGAACACTGAAGCTTTCTTT.

This clonotype was picked up many times. The CDR3 DNA follows: TGTGCCAGCAGTGAGGGACCCAACACAGATACGCAGTATTTT. Protein: CASSEGPNTDTQYF. The chain is built from TRBV6-4 and TRBJ2-3; D assignment may be TRBD1 or TRBD2 (5 bases each). V was trimmed by 3 bases and J by 2 bases, leaving 9 bases between them. Germline-derived CDR1 and CDR2 are MRHNA and SNTAGT. The CDR3 is made up of 14 amino acids.

In this sample, this clonotype turned up many times. One end of the junction varies from germline; a read error may be responsible. This rearrangement joins TRBV29-1 to TRBJ1-1; a possible D gene is TRBD1 (5 bases). This CDR3 is 10 amino acids long. Germline values: CDR1 SQVTM, CDR2 ANQGSEA. The CDR3 DNA reads TGCAGCGTTTCGGACACCGGGACGCTCTTT. Translated: CSVSDTGTLF.

This clonotype was detected only a few times. The chain is built from TRBV11-3 and TRBJ2-1; possibly TRBD1 for D (5 bases). Looked up from germline, CDR1 is SGHNT and CDR2 is YENEEA. Trimming took off 2 bases at V and 10 bases at J, with 15 bases between the two ends. The CDR3 covers 14 residues. CDR3 loop: CASSLTGIITEQFF. The CDR3 DNA reads as TGTGCCAGCAGCTTAACAGGTATCATCACCGAGCAGTTCTTC.

This chain links TRBV7-6 with TRBJ1-1; 10 nucleotides match TRBD1. The CDR3 loop spans 16 amino acids. J was trimmed by 0 bases and V by 1 base; bases with no gene match: 2. Germline CDR1 is SGHVS and CDR2 is FNYEAQ. The CDR3 DNA sequence: TGTGCCAGCAGCTTAGGACAGGGGGCCTTGAACACTGAAGCTTTCTTT. Translation: CASSLGQGALNTEAFF.

This clonotype was counted ten times or more. This chain links TRBV29-1 with TRBJ2-7; no reliable D call. Deletions cut 8 bases from V and 7 bases from J, with 6 bases between. Germline CDR1 and CDR2: SQVTM and ANQGSEA. The CDR3 extends over 8 amino acids. The CDR3 spells CSLGEQYV. For the CDR3, the DNA is TGCAGCCTAGGGGAGCAGTACGTC.

This clonotype was detected only a few times. Here the CDR3 reads CASSLELAVSYNEQFF. DNA for the CDR3: TGCGCCAGCAGCTTGGAACTAGCGGTCTCCTACAATGAGCAGTTCTTC. The chain recombines TRBV5-1 with TRBJ2-1; 8 nucleotides agree with TRBD2. The ends lost 0 bases at V and 0 bases at J; junction bases unmatched: 2. Germline V gene sequence: CDR1 SGHRS, CDR2 YFSETQ. The CDR3 loop spans 16 amino acids.

This clonotype has a count of ten or more. The chain links TRBV20-1 to TRBJ2-4; tentatively, D is TRBD2 (5 bases). Trimming shortened V by 1 base and J by 3 bases, and 13 bases separated the two germline ends. CDR3 size: 15 residues. CDR1 and CDR2 from the germline V gene are DFQATT and SNEGSKA (reference sequence). CDR3 residues: CSARAYLGDKNIQYF. CDR3 DNA sequence: TGCAGTGCTAGAGCGTATTTGGGAGACAAAAACATTCAGTACTTC.

This clonotype was picked up many times. V is TRBV20-1 and J is TRBJ2-5; the D gene is possibly TRBD1 (6 bases). The CDR3 has 12 amino acids. Germline V gives CDR1 DFQATT, CDR2 SNEGSKA (reference sequence). Trimming removed 4 bases from V and 2 bases from J, with 8 bases in between. CDR3: CSATQGQETQYF. CDR3 nucleotide sequence: TGCAGTGCTACCCAGGGGCAAGAGACCCAGTACTTC.

The V call is TRBV4-1, the J call TRBJ1-2; D may be TRBD1 (5 bases). CDR3 length equals 13 residues. CDR1 is MGHRA and CDR2 is YSYEKL in the germline V gene. V lost 0 bases to trimming and J lost 5 bases, with 7 bases between them. The CDR3 nucleotides are TGCGCCAGCAGCCAAGACAAGGGGTATGGCTACACCTTC. Protein product: CASSQDKGYGYTF.

This clonotype has a handful of counts. One end of the junction fails to match germline, which may point to a read error. The chain is built from TRBV20-1 and TRBJ2-2; tentative D call: TRBD1 (6 bases). This CDR3 spans 16 amino acids. CDR1 and CDR2 (germline): DFQATT, SNEGSKA (reference sequence). The CDR3 region has the DNA TGCTGTGCTAGAGATTTGGGGGCCCCGAACACCGGGGAGCTGTTTTTT. Translation gives CCARDLGAPNTGELFF.

This clonotype showed up many times. V is TRBV20-1 and J is TRBJ2-7; D is perhaps TRBD2 (6 bases). Trimming left V 6 bases short and J 0 bases short, with 15 bases between. The CDR3 consists of 14 residues. Germline V CDR1 and CDR2: DFQATT, SNEGSKA (reference sequence). This chain's CDR3 is CSAPDYSGSYEQYF. The CDR3 DNA reads as TGCAGTGCCCCAGATTATAGCGGCTCCTACGAGCAGTACTTC.

This chain uses TRBV11-3 with TRBJ2-1; D tentatively reads TRBD1 or TRBD2 (5 bases each). The length of the CDR3 is 16 residues. Trimming took off 2 bases at V and 0 bases at J, with 11 bases between the two ends. Germline values: CDR1 SGHNT, CDR2 YENEEA. This CDR3 reads CASSLWGRSSYNEQFF. In nucleotides, the CDR3 is TGTGCCAGCAGCTTATGGGGACGCAGCTCCTACAATGAGCAGTTCTTC.